Only a few counts were recorded for the clone carrying this TCR beta chain. The entry originates in a study of spatial heterogeneity in lung cancer. The CDR3 runs to 17 residues. From germline, CDR1 is LGHNA and CDR2 YSLEER. The J segment lost 0 bases and the V segment lost 3 bases, leaving 6 bases of the junction unmatched. TCRdb re-called the 5' RACE reads through MiXCR, storing one row per CDR3 protein. The sample has 40,000 to 45,000 distinct CDR3 sequences; roughly 15% are singletons. Time point meaning: sample taken at primary tumor resection. Unsorted whole RNA of tumor, nontumor lung or frozen PBMC was sequenced. Donors were around 70 untreated early-stage non-small cell lung cancer patients.

The TCR originated in a male donor with early-stage non-small cell lung cancer. The chain has TRBV4-3 and TRBJ2-7; 12 nucleotides agree with TRBD2. Sequencing was performed on PBMCs, taken at surgery. The CDR3 loop reads CASSQGTSGSSSYEQYF. The CDR3 DNA follows: TGCGCCAGCAGCCAGGGGACTAGCGGGTCAAGCTCCTACGAGCAGTACTTC.